This paragraph reports one T cell receptor beta chain. Its specificity is unknown. The repertoire was sequenced with immunoSEQ multiplex PCR; TCRdb's copy has only in-frame clones and lacks some. The data contain over 65,000 clones, about nine tenths of them singletons. This sample stems from a study of OX40 agonist ivuxolimab in advanced cancers. Whole-study context: Ivuxolimab, an antibody acting as an agonist of OX40 (CD134), was used to treat patients. Study findings and constraints: The average count of expanded clones was higher among CD8+ T cells than among CD4+.

This CDR3 is built from 18 residues. Looked up from germline, CDR1 is LGHNA and CDR2 is YSLEER. Trimming stripped 5 bases from V and 1 base from J, with 18 bases between. This TCR came from an adult with an advanced solid tumor such as melanoma, head and neck, liver or kidney cancer. The material sequenced was CD4+ or CD8+ T cells sorted from blood, taken in a trial of the OX40 agonist ivuxolimab. The gene calls are TRBV4-3 and TRBJ2-6; D is uncertain. The CDR3 region has the DNA TGCGCCAGCAGCGGTCGACGGCGTGACCTTTCTGGGGCCAACGTCCTGACTTTC. It codes for CASSGRRRDLSGANVLTF.